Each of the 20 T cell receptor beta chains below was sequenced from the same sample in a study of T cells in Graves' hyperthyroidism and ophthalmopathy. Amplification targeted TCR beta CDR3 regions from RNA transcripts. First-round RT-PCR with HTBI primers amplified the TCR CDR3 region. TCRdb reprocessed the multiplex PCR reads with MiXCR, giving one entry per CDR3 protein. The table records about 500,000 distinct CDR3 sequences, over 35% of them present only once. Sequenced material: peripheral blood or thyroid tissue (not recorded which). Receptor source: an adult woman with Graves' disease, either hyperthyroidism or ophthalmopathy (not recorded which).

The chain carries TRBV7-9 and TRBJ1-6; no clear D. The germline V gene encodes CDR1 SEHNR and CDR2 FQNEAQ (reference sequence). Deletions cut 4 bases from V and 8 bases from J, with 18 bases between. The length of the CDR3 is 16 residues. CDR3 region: CASSSSGQPQHSPLHF. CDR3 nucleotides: TGTGCCAGCAGCTCTTCCGGTCAGCCCCAGCATTCACCCCTCCACTTT. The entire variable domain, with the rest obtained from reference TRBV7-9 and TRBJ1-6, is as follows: DTGVSQNPRHKITKRGQNVTFRCDPISEHNRLYWYRQTLGQGPEFLTYFQNEAQLEKSRLLSDRFSAERPKGSFSTLEIQRTEQGDSAMYLCASSSSGQPQHSPLHFGNGTRLTVT.

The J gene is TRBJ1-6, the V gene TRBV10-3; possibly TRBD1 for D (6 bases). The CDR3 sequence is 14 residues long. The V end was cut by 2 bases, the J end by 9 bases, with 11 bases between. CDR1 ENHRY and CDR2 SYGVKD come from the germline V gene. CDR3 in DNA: TGTGCCATCAGTGAGACAGGGCTGGGTTCACCCCTCCACTTT. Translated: CAISETGLGSPLHF.

CDR3 sequence (DNA): TGTGCCAGCAGTTTCGGAGGGCGTTCGGGCAATCAGCCCCAGCATTTT. It yields the protein CASSFGGRSGNQPQHF. This chain links TRBV12-3 or TRBV12-4 with TRBJ1-5; unclear D gene. The CDR3 is 16 amino acids. V dropped 3 bases and J dropped 2 bases, with 14 bases sitting between them.

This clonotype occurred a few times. The CDR3 sequence: CSALDEKLFF. DNA of the CDR3: TGCAGTGCTTTGGATGAAAAACTGTTTTTT. The rearrangement links TRBV20-1 to TRBJ1-4; D is unresolved. The CDR3 loop spans 10 amino acids. V was clipped by 5 bases and J by 6 bases, with 4 bases between them. The V gene's germline CDR1 is DFQATT and CDR2 SNEGSKA (reference sequence).

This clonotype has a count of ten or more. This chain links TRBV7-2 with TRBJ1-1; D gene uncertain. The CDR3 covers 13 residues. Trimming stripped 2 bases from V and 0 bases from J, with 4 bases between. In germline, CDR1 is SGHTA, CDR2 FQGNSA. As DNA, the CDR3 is TGTGCCAGCAGCTTATCAGTGAACACTGAAGCTTTCTTT. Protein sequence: CASSLSVNTEAFF.

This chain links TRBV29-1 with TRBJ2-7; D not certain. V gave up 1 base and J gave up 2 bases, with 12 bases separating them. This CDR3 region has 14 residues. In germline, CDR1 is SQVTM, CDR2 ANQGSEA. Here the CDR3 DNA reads TGCAGCGTTGAAGGGGGAACGAACGCCTACGAGCAGTACTTC. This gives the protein CSVEGGTNAYEQYF.

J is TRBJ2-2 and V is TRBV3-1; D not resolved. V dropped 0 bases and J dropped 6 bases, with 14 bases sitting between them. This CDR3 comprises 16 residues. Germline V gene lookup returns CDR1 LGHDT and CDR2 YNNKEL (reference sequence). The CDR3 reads CASSQEAVLGSGELFF. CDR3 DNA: TGTGCCAGCAGCCAAGAGGCCGTCCTCGGGTCCGGGGAGCTGTTTTTT.

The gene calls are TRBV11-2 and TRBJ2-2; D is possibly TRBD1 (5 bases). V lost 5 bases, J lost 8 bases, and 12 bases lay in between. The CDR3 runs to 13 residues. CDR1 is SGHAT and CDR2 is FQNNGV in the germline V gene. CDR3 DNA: TGTGCCAGCAGCCCCCAGTGGACAGGGGAGCTGTTTTTT. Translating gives CASSPQWTGELFF.

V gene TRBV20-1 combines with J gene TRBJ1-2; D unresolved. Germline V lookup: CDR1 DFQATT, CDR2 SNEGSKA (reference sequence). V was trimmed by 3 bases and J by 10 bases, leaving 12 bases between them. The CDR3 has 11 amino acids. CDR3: CSARVKLDYTF. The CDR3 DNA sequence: TGCAGTGCTAGGGTTAAATTAGACTACACCTTC.

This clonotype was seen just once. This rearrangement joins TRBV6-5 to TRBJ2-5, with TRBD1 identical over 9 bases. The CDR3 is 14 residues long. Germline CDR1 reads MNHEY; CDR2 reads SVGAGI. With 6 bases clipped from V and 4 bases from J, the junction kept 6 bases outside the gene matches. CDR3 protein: CASRGTGSGETQYF. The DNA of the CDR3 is TGTGCCAGCAGAGGGACAGGGAGTGGAGAGACCCAGTACTTC.

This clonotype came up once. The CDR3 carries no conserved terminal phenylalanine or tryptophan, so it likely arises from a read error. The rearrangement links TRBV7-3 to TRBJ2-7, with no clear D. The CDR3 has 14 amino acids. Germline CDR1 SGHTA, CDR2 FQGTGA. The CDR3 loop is CASSQEPGRYEQYL. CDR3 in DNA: TGCGCCAGCAGCCAAGAGCCGGGCAGATACGAGCAGTACCTC.

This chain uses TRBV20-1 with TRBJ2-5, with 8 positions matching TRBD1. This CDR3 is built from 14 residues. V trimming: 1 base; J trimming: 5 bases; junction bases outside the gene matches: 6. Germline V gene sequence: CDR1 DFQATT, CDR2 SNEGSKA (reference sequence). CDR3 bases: TGCAGTGCTAGAGTGACAGGGGTTCCGGAGACCCAGTACTTC. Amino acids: CSARVTGVPETQYF.

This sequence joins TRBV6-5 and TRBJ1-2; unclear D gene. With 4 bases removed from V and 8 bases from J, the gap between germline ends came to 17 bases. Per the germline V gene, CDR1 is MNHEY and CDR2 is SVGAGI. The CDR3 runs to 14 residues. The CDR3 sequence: CASSLGAGIGGYTF. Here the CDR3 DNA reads TGTGCCAGCAGTTTAGGTGCGGGGATCGGGGGCTACACCTTC.

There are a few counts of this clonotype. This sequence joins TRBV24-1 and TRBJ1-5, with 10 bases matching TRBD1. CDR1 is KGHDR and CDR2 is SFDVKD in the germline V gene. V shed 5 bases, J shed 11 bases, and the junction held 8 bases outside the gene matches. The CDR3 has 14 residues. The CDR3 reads CATSAGQGVETQHF. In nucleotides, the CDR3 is TGTGCCACCAGTGCTGGACAGGGGGTAGAGACCCAGCATTTT.

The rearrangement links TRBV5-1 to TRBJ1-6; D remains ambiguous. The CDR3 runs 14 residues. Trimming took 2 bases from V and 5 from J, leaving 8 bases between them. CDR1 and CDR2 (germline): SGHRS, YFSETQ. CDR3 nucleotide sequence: TGCGCCAGCAGCTTTTCTGCAAATAATTCACCCCTCCACTTT. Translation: CASSFSANNSPLHF.

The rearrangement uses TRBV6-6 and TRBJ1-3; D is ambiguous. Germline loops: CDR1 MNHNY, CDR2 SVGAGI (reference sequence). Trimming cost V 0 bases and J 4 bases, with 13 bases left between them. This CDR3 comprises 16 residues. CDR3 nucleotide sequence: TGTGCCAGCAGTTACTCGACCGGTCCGGGGGGAAACACCATATATTTT. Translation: CASSYSTGPGGNTIYF.

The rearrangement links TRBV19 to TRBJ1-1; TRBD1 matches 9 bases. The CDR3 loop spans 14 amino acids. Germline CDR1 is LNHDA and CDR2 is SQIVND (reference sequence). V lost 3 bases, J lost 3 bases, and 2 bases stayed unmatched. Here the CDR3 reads CASSIRDRDTEAFF. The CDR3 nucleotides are TGTGCCAGTAGTATCCGGGACAGGGACACTGAAGCTTTCTTT.

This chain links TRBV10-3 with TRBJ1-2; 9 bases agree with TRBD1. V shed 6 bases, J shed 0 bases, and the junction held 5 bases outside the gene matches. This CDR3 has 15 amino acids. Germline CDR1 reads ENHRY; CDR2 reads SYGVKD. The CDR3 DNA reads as TGTGCCATCAGACCAGACAGGGGGACTAACTATGGCTACACCTTC. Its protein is CAIRPDRGTNYGYTF.

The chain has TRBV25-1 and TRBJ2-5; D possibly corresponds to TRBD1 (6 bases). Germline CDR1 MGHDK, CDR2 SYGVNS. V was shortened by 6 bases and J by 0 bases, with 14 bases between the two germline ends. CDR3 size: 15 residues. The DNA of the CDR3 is TGTGCCAGCAGCCCGGGACACCTGCACCAAGAGACCCAGTACTTC. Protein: CASSPGHLHQETQYF. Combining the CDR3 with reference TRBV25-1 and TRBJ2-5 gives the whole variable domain EADIYQTPRYLVIGTGKKITLECSQTMGHDKMYWYQQDPGMELHLIHYSYGVNSTEKGDLSSESTVSRIRTEHFPLTLESARPSHTSQYLCASSPGHLHQETQYFGPGTRLLVL.

CDR3 loop: CASSQDWRGGEQYF. CDR3 sequence (DNA): TGTGCCAGCAGCCAAGATTGGAGGGGCGGGGAGCAGTACTTC. J is TRBJ2-7 and V is TRBV7-2; maybe TRBD2 (6 bases). This CDR3 contains 14 residues. Trimming pared 5 bases from V and 7 bases from J, leaving 18 bases between. Germline CDR1 SGHTA, CDR2 FQGNSA.